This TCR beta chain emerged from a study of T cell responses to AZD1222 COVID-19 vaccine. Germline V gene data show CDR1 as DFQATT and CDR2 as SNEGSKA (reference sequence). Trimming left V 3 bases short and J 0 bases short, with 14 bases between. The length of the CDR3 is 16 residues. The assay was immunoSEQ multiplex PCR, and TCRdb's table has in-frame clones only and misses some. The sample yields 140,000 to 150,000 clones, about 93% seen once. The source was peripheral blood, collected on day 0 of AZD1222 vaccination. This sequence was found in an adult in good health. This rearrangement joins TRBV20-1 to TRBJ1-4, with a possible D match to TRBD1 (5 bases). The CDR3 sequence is CSASRGTGATNEKLFF. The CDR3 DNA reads TGCAGTGCTAGTCGGGGGACGGGGGCAACTAATGAAAAACTGTTTTTT.